A selection of T cell receptor beta chains follows, all from one sample in a study of blood T cells in healthy people across ages. TCRdb re-derived calls from the 5' RACE reads in MiXCR, one entry per CDR3 protein. This sample has about 1 million distinct CDR3 sequences; less than 25% occur once, and the top ten carry less than 0.75%. This sample was also put to use in a study of T cells of mothers and their children.

Sample: blood. These receptors originate from a girl aged 2-9 years in good health. The CDR3 runs from the conserved cysteine through the conserved F or W. D genes are given only for firm matches. Size is omitted from some rows. Given values are once, few, many or a class for expanded clones.

>TRBJ1-6|few|TRBD1|TRBV7-9
CASSLVTGDNSPLHF
TGTGCCAGCAGCTTAGTAACAGGGGACAATTCACCCCTCCACTTT
>TRBJ1-4|many|TRBD1|TRBV4-2
CASSHPKTGTNEKLFF
TGTGCCAGCAGCCACCCGAAGACAGGGACTAATGAAAAACTGTTTTTT
>TRBJ1-2|NA|NA|TRBV29-1
CSVANSDYGYTF
TGCAGCGTTGCCAACAGCGACTATGGCTACACCTTC
>TRBJ1-1|once|NA|TRBV29-1
CSVTEGEAFF
TGCAGCGTGACGGAGGGTGAAGCTTTCTTT
>TRBJ1-1|few|TRBD1|TRBV12-3/TRBV12-4
CASSGQGLEAFF
TGTGCCAGCAGTGGACAGGGGCTTGAGGCTTTCTTT
>TRBJ2-7|few|NA|TRBV7-2
CASSFRTGNYEQYF
TGTGCCAGCAGCTTTCGGACGGGAAACTACGAGCAGTACTTC
>TRBJ2-2|NA|NA|TRBV9
CASSVDLNTGELFF
TGTGCCAGCAGCGTGGACTTAAACACCGGGGAGCTGTTTTTT
>TRBJ2-7|few|NA|TRBV7-2
CASSSGTVVTSEQYF
TGTGCCAGCAGCTCCGGGACCGTCGTTACATCCGAGCAGTACTTC
>TRBJ2-1|NA|TRBD2|TRBV29-1
CSARLAGGPGSTYNEQFF
TGCAGCGCCCGACTAGCGGGAGGGCCAGGTAGCACCTACAATGAGCAGTTCTTC
>TRBJ1-5|NA|NA|TRBV10-2
CASSESLPQPQHF
TGCGCCAGCAGTGAGAGTCTCCCCCAGCCCCAGCATTTT
>TRBJ2-2|few|NA|TRBV6-1
CASSRYQIIRDDANTGELFF
TGTGCCAGCAGCCGCTACCAAATTATCCGGGACGACGCGAACACCGGGGAGCTGTTTTTT
>TRBJ2-7|NA|TRBD2|TRBV7-8
CASSSTSGVPKGYEQYF
TGTGCCAGCAGTTCGACCAGCGGGGTCCCTAAGGGCTACGAGCAGTACTTC